This T cell receptor (beta chain) was observed in a study of blood T cell repertoires in COVID-19. Cohort 3 recovery required two negative PCRs, clearance, or symptom resolution. Measured with immunoSEQ multiplex PCR; TCRdb has only the in-frame clones, and not every one. The sample includes fewer than 450,000 clones, around 90% of them seen just once. Per the germline V gene, CDR1 is LNHNV and CDR2 is YYDKDF (reference sequence). V gave up 1 base and J gave up 3 bases, with 12 bases separating them. The length of the CDR3 is 15 residues. This sequence was found in a man between 18 and 35 years old who had recovered from COVID-19. The specimen sequenced was PBMCs or T cells enriched from blood (not recorded which). The rearrangement uses TRBV15 and TRBJ1-1, with no clear D. This chain's CDR3 is CATSRVEATDTEAFF. The CDR3 region has the DNA TGTGCCACCAGCAGAGTGGAAGCGACGGACACTGAAGCTTTCTTT. The full variable domain, with the rest looked up from reference TRBV15 and TRBJ1-1, is DAMVIQNPRYQVTQFGKPVTLSCSQTLNHNVMYWYQQKSSQAPKLLFHYYDKDFNNEADTPDNFQSRRPNTSFCFLDIRSPGLGDTAMYLCATSRVEATDTEAFFGQGTRLTVV.